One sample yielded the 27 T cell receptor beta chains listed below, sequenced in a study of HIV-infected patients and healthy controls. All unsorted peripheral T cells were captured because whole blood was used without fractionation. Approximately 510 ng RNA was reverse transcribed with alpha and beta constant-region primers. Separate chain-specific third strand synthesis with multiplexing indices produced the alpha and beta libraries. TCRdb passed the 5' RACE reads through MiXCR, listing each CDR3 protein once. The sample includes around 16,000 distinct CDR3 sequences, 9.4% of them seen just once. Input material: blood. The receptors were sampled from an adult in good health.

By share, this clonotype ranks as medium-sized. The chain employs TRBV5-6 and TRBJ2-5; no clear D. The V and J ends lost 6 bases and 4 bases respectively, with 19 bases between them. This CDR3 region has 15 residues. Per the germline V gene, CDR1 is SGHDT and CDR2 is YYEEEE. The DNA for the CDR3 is TGTGCCAGCAACCCCATAAGGGCTGACCCAGAGACCCAGTACTTC. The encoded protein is CASNPIRADPETQYF.

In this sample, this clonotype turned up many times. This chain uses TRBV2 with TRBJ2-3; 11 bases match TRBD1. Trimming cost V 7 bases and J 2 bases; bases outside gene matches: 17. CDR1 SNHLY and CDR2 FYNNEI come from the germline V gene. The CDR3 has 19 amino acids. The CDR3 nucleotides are TGTGCCAGCAACCCCTCTTTAGGGACAGGGGGAACTCCCACAGATACGCAGTATTTT. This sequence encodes CASNPSLGTGGTPTDTQYF.

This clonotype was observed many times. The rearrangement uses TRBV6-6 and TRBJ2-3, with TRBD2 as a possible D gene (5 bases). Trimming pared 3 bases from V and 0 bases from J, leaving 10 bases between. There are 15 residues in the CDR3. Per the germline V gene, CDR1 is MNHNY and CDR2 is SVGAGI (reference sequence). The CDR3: CASSYAGLSTDTQYF. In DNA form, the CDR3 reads TGTGCCAGCAGTTATGCGGGCTTAAGCACAGATACGCAGTATTTT.

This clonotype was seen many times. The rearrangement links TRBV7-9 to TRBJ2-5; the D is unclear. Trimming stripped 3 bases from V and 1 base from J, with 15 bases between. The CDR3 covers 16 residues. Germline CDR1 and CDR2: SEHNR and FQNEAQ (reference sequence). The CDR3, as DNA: TGTGCCAGCAGCTTGTTCCCAAAGGACCGCCAAGAGACCCAGTACTTC. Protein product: CASSLFPKDRQETQYF.

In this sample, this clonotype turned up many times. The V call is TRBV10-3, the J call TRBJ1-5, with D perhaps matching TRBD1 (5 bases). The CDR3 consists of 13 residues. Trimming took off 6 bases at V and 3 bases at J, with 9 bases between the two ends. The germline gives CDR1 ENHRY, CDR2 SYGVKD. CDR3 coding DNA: TGTGCCATCAGGGGGCGAGACAATCAGCCCCAGCATTTT. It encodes CAIRGRDNQPQHF.

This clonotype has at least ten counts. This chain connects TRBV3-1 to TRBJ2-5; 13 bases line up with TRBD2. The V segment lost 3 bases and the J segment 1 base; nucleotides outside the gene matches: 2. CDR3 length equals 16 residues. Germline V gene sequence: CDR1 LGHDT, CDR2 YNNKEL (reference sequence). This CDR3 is CASSHRTSGSQETQYF. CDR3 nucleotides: TGTGCCAGCAGCCACCGGACTAGCGGGAGCCAAGAGACCCAGTACTTC.

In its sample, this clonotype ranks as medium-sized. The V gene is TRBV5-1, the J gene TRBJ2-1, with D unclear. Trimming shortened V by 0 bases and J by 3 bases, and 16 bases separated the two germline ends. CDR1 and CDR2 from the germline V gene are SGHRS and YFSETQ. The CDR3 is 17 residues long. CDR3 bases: TGCGCCAGCAGCTTGGTCGCGGCTGGGGAACTCTACAATGAGCAGTTCTTC. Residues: CASSLVAAGELYNEQFF.

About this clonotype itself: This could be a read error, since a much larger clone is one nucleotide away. The CDR3 loop is CSVSQTRWTEASF. The CDR3 nucleotides read TGCAGCGTCTCCCAAACGCGGTGGACTGAAGCTTCCTTT. The V call is TRBV29-1, the J call TRBJ1-1, with D unresolved. Germline CDR1 is SQVTM and CDR2 is ANQGSEA. This CDR3 is built from 13 residues.

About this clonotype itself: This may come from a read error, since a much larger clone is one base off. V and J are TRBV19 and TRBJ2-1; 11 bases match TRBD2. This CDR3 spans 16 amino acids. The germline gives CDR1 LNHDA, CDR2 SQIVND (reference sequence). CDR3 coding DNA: TGTGCCAGTAGTATGGGAACTAGCGGGAGCTATAATGAGCGGTTCTTC. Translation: CASSMGTSGSYNERFF.

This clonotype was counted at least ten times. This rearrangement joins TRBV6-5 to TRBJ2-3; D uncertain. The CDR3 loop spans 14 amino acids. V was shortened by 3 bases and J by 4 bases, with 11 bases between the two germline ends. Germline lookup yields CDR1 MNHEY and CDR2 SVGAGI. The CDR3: CASSYRILADTQYF. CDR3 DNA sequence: TGTGCCAGCAGTTATCGAATCCTCGCAGATACGCAGTATTTT.

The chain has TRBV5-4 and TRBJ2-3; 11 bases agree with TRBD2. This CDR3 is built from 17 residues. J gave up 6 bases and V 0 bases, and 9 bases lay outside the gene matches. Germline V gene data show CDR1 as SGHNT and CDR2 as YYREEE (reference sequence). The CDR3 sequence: CASSLGTSGPTRDTQYF. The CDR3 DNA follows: TGTGCCAGCAGCTTGGGGACTAGCGGGCCTACTCGGGATACGCAGTATTTT.

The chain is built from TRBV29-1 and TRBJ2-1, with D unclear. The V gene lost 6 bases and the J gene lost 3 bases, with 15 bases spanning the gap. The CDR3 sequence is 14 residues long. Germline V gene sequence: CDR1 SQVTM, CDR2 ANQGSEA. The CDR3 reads CSVLVQLNYNEQFF. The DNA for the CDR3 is TGCAGCGTGCTAGTACAGTTGAACTACAATGAGCAGTTCTTC.

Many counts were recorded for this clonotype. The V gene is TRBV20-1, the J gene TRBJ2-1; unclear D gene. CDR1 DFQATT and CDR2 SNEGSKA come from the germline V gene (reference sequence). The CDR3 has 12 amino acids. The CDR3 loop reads CSPRAGNNEQFF. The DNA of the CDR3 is TGCAGCCCCCGGGCAGGTAACAATGAGCAGTTCTTC.

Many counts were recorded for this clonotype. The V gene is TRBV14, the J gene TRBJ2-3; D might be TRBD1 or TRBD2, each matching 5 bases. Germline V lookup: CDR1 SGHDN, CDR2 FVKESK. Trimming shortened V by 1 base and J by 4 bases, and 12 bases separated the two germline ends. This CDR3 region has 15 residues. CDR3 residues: CASSQAIQGPDTQYF. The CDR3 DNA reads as TGTGCCAGCAGCCAAGCAATCCAGGGACCAGATACGCAGTATTTT.

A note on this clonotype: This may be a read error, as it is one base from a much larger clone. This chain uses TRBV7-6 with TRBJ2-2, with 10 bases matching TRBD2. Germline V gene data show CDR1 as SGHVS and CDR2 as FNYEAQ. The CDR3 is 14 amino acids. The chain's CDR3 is CASSSASGSGEMFF. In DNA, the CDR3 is TGTGCCAGCAGCTCGGCTAGCGGGAGCGGGGAGATGTTTTTT.

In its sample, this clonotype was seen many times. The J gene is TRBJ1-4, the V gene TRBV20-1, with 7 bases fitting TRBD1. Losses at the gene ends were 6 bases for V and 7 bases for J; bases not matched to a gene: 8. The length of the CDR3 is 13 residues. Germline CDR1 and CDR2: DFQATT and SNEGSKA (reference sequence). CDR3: CSAPKQGTEKLFF. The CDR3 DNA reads TGCAGTGCCCCGAAACAGGGGACTGAAAAACTGTTTTTT.

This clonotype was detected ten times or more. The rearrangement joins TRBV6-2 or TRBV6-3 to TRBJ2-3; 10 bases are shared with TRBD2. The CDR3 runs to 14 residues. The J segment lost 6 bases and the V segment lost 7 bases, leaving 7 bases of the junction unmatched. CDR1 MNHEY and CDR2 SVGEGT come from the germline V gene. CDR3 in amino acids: CASTSGRAWDTQYF. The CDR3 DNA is TGTGCCAGCACCAGCGGGAGGGCCTGGGATACGCAGTATTTT.

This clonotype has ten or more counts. The CDR3 region is CASSLAPGHLPPDNQPQHF. CDR3 DNA: TGTGCCAGCAGCCTCGCTCCGGGACATCTCCCCCCTGACAATCAGCCCCAGCATTTT. The V and J genes are TRBV3-2 and TRBJ1-5; TRBD1 is the table's D call, not checked against the DNA. TRBV3-2 is given as a pseudogene. This CDR3 spans 19 amino acids.

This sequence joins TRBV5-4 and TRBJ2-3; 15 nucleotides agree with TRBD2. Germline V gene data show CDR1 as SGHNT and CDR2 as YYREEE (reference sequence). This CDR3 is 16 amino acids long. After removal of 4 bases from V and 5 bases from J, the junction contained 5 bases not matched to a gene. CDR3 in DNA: TGTGCCAGCAGCACCGGACTAGCGGGAGGGGGAGATACGCAGTATTTT. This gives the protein CASSTGLAGGGDTQYF.

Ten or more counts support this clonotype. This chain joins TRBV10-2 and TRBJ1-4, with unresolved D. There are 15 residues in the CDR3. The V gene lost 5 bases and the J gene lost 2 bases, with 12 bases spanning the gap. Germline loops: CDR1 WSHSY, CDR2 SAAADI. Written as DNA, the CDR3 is TGCGCCAGCAGTTCGAGTGGTGTGACTAATGAAAAACTGTTTTTT. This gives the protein CASSSSGVTNEKLFF.

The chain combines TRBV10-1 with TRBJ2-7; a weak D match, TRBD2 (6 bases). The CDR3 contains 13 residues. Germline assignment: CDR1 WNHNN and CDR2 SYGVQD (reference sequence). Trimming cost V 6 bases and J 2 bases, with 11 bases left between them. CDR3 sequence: CASSEGLAYEQYF. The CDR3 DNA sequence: TGCGCCAGCAGCGAGGGACTCGCCTACGAGCAGTACTTC.

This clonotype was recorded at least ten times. The CDR3 here is CSAGRTGGLFDEQFF. As DNA, the CDR3 is TGCAGTGCTGGCAGGACAGGTGGGCTGTTCGATGAGCAGTTCTTC. The chain links TRBV20-1 to TRBJ2-1; 7 bases are a match to TRBD1. The CDR3 contains 15 residues. The V gene end was trimmed by 5 bases and the J gene end by 8 bases; junction bases not matched to a gene: 15. Germline V gene sequence: CDR1 DFQATT, CDR2 SNEGSKA (reference sequence).

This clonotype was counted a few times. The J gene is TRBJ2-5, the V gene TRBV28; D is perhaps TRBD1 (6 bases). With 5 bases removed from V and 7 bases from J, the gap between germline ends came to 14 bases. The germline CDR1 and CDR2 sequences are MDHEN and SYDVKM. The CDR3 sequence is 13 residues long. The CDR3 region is CASSLTGPGTQYF. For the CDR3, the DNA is TGTGCCAGCAGTCTCACAGGGCCAGGGACCCAGTACTTC.

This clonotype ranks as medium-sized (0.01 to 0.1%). CDR3 protein: CASSYLQSNQPQHF. DNA of the CDR3: TGTGCCAGCAGTTACCTGCAGAGCAATCAGCCCCAGCATTTT. V gene TRBV6-2 or TRBV6-3 combines with J gene TRBJ1-5; D is ambiguous. V lost 2 bases and J lost 1, with 6 bases in between. CDR1 is MNHEY, CDR2 SVGEGT, per germline. This CDR3 is built from 14 residues.

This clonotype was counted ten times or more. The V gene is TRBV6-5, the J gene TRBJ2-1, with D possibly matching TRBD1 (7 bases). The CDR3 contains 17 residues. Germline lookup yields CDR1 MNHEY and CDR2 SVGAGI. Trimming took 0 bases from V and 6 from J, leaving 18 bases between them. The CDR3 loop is CASSYSNQLAGGNEQFF. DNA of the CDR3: TGTGCCAGCAGTTACTCGAATCAACTAGCAGGGGGCAATGAGCAGTTCTTC.

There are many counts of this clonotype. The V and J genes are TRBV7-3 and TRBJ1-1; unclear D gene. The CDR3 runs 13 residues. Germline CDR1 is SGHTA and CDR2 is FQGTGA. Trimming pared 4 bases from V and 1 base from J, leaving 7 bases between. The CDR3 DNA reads TGTGCCAGCAGCTCAACTCGGAACACTGAAGCTTTCTTT. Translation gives CASSSTRNTEAFF.

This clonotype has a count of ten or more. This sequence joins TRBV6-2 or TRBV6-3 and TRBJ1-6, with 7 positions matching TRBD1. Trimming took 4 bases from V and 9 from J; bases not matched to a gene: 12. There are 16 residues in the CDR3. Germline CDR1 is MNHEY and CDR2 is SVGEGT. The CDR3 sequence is CASSSLFGTAFSPLHF. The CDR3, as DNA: TGTGCCAGCAGTTCTCTTTTCGGGACAGCATTTTCACCCCTCCACTTT.